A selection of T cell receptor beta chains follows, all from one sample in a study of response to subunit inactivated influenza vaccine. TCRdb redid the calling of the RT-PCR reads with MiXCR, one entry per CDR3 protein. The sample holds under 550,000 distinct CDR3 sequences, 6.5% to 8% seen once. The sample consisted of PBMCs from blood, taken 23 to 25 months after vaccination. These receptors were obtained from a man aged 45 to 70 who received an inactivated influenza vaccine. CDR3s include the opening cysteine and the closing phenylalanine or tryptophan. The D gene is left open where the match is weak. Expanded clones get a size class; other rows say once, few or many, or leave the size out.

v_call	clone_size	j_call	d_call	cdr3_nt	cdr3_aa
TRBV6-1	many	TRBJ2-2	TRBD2	TGTGCCAGCAGTAAAGCGGGAGGGCCTTACACCGGGGAGCTGTTTTTT	CASSKAGGPYTGELFF
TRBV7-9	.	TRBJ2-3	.	TGTGCCAGCAGCGCGACTGCGGACCCAGCCCGAGATACGCAGTATTTT	CASSATADPARDTQYF
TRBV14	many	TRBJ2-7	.	TGTGCCAGCAGCCACCAGTCAAACTCCTACGAGCAGTACTTC	CASSHQSNSYEQYF
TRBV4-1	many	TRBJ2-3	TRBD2	TGCGCCAGCAGCCACCCCGGGGGGGGTACAGATACGCAGTATTTT	CASSHPGGGTDTQYF
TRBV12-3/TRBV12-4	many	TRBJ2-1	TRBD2	TGTGCCAGCACGCGCGGGAGGAGCTCCTACAATGAGCAGTTCTTC	CASTRGRSSYNEQFF
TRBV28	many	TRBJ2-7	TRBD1	TGTGCCAGCAGCCCGACAGGGGTACTCTACGAGCAGTACTTC	CASSPTGVLYEQYF
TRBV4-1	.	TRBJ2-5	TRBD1	TGCGCCAGCAGCCAGGACATCCCGGGACAGGGCGCGCAGACCCAGTACTTC	CASSQDIPGQGAQTQYF
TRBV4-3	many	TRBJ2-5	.	TGCGCCAGCAGCCAAGAGGCGGACAGATTCCCAGGGGCCCAGTACTTC	CASSQEADRFPGAQYF
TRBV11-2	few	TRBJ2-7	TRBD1	TGTGCCAGCGTCGGACAGGGCACCTACGAGCAGTACTTC	CASVGQGTYEQYF
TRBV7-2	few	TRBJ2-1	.	TGTGCCAGCAGCCCGACCAGGAGAGCCAACAATGAGCAGTTCTTC	CASSPTRRANNEQFF
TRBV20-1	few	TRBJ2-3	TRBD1	TGCAGTGCCCTACAGGGGGCTAGCACAGATACGCAGTATTTT	CSALQGASTDTQYF
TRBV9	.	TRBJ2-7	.	TGTGCCAGCAGCGGCCGGGACGGACCCTACGAGCAGTACTTC	CASSGRDGPYEQYF
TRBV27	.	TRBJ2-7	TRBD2	TGTGCCAGCAGTTTTATGACTAGCCCCAAGGAGCAGTACTTC	CASSFMTSPKEQYF
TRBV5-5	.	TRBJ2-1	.	TGTGCCAGCAGCTTGACAGGCCCGAGCTCCTACAATGAGCAGTTCTTC	CASSLTGPSSYNEQFF
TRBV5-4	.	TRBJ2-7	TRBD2	TGTGCCAGCAGCTGGAAAGCGGGAGATCCCTACGAGCAGTACTTC	CASSWKAGDPYEQYF
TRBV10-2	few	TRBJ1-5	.	TGCGCCAGCAGTGAATCAGGGTATAGCAATCAGCCCCAGCATTTT	CASSESGYSNQPQHF
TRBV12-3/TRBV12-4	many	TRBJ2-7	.	TGTGCCAGCAGTTTAGCGTCCGACGAGCAGTACTTC	CASSLASDEQYF
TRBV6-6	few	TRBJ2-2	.	TGTGCCAGCCGGCTCTCGAACACCGGGGAGCTGTTTTTT	CASRLSNTGELFF
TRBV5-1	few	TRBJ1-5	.	TGCGCCAGCAGCTTGGCCGGGAGCCGCAATCAGCCCCAGCATTTT	CASSLAGSRNQPQHF
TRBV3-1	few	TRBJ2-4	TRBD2	TGTGCCAGCAGCATAGGACTAGCGGGAGGTCTAGCCAAAAACATTCAGTACTTC	CASSIGLAGGLAKNIQYF
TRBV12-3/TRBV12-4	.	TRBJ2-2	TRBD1	TGTGCCAGCAGTCCCGACAGGGGTGCCGGGGAGCTGTTTTTT	CASSPDRGAGELFF
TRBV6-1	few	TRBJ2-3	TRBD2	TGTGCCAGCAGCAGACTAGCGGGACGGGCAGATACGCAGTATTTT	CASSRLAGRADTQYF
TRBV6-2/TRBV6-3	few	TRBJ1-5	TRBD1	TGTGCCAGCAGTCTTCCAACAGGGGGGGGACCCAGCAATCAGCCCCAGCATTTT	CASSLPTGGGPSNQPQHF
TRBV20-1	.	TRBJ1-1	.	TGCAGTGCTAAGCAGGGGTTCAGCACTGAAGCTTTCTTT	CSAKQGFSTEAFF
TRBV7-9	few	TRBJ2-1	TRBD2	TGTGCCAGCAGCTCCTTAGGGAGGGTCCATGAGCAGTTCTTC	CASSSLGRVHEQFF
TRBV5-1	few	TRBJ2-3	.	TGCGCCACCCCTTCGGGGCAAACAGATACGCAGTATTTT	CATPSGQTDTQYF
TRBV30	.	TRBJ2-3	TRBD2	TGTGCCTGGAGACCCGGGACTACCAATCCCACAGATACGCAGTATTTT	CAWRPGTTNPTDTQYF
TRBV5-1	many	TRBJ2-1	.	TGCGCCAGCAGCTTGGTTGTATATGAGCAGTTCTTC	CASSLVVYEQFF
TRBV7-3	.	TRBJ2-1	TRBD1	TGTGCCAGCAGCTTAAGTGTGACAGGGGCAGGTGAGCAGTTCTTC	CASSLSVTGAGEQFF
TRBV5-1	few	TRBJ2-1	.	TGCGCCAGCAGCGACTCTTTGTCAGGGCGGGTCAATGAGCAGTTCTTC	CASSDSLSGRVNEQFF
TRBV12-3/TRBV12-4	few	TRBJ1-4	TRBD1	TGTGCCAGCAGCCCGGGACAGGGCCGAAGGGGCGTCGGAAAACTGTTTTTT	CASSPGQGRRGVGKLFF
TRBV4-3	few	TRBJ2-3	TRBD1	TGCGCCAGCAGCCAAGATCGGGGACAGGGCGGCCCAGATACGCAGTATTTT	CASSQDRGQGGPDTQYF
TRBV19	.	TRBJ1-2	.	TGTGCCAGTAGTATGGGACTGGGCTATGGCTACACCTTC	CASSMGLGYGYTF
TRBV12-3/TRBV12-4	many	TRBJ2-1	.	TGTGCCAGCAGTTTAAGAACAGGGATCTACAATGAGCAGTTCTTC	CASSLRTGIYNEQFF
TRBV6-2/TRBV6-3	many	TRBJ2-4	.	TGTGCCAGCAGTTACTCGGCGGTCACTAACATTCAGTACTTC	CASSYSAVTNIQYF
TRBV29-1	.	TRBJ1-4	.	TGCAGCGTTGAAGACGGGGCGGAATGGCTGTTTTTT	CSVEDGAEWLFF
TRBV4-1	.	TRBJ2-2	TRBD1	TGCGCCAGCAGCCAAGGAACCGGACAGGGCTCGTTCACCGGGGAGCTGTTTTTT	CASSQGTGQGSFTGELFF
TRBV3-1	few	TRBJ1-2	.	TGTGCCAGCAGCCAAGGTGGTGGGGTAACGAACTATGGCTACACCTTC	CASSQGGGVTNYGYTF
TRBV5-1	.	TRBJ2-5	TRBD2	TGCGCCAGCAGCGGACATGCTAGCGGGAGAGAGACCCAGTACTTC	CASSGHASGRETQYF
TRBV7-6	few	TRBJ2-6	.	TGTGCCAGCACTGAATTCGGCGAGGCTCTCTCTGGGGCCAACGTCCTGACTTTC	CASTEFGEALSGANVLTF
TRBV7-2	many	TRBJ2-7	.	TGTGCCAGCAGCACTGCACGGGGCTACGAGCAGTACTTC	CASSTARGYEQYF
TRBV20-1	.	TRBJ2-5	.	TGCAGTGCCCGGCATGGCGCTCAAGAGACCCAGTACTTC	CSARHGAQETQYF
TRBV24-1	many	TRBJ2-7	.	TGTGCCACCAGTGATGGGGGCGGCTACGAGCAGTACTTC	CATSDGGGYEQYF
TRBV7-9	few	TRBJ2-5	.	TGTGCCAGCAGCTTAGTAGTTGGAGCACCCCAAGAGACCCAGTACTTC	CASSLVVGAPQETQYF
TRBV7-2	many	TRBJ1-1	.	TGTGCCAGCAGCCCAGACCCCACTTCTGAAGCTTTCTTT	CASSPDPTSEAFF
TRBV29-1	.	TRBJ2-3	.	TGCAGCGTGCCCGGGACATCCATTACAGATACGCAGTATTTT	CSVPGTSITDTQYF
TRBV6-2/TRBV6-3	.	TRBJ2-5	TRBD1	TGTGCCAGCAGCGGGACAGCTGGAGGAGAGACCCAGTACTTC	CASSGTAGGETQYF
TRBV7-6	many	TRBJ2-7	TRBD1	TGTGCCAGCAGCTTAGCTAGCGACAGGGGGAACGAGCAGTACTTC	CASSLASDRGNEQYF